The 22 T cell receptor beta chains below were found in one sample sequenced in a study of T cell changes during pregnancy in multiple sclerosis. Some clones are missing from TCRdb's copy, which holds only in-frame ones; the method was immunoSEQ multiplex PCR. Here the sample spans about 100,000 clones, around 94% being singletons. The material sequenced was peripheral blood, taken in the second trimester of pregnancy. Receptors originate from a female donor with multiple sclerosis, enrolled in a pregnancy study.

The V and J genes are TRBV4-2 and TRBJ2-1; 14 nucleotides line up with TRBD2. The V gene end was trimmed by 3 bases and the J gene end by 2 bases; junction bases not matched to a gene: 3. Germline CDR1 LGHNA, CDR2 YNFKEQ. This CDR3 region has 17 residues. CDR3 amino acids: CASSHGLAGGAYNEQFF. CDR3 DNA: TGTGCCAGCAGCCATGGACTAGCGGGGGGAGCCTACAATGAGCAGTTCTTC.

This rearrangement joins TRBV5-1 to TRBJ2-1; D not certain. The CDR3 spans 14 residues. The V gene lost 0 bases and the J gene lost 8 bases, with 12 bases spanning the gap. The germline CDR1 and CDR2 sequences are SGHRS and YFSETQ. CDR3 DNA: TGCGCCAGCAGCTTGGTTGACTCACGGGATGAGCAGTTCTTC. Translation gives CASSLVDSRDEQFF.

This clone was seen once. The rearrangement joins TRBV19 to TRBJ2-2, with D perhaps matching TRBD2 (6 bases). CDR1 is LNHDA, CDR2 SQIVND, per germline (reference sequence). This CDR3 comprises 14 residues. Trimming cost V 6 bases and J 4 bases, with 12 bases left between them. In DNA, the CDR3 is TGTGCCAGTAGATTGGGGCGGGGCACCGGGGAGCTGTTTTTT. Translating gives CASRLGRGTGELFF.

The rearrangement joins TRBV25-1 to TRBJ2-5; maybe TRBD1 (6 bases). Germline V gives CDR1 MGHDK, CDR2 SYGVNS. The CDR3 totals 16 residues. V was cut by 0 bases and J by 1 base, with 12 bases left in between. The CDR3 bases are TGTGCCAGCAGTGAATATTCGCAGGGGAGCCAAGAGACCCAGTACTTC. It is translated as CASSEYSQGSQETQYF. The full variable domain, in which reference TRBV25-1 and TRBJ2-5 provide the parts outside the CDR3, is EADIYQTPRYLVIGTGKKITLECSQTMGHDKMYWYQQDPGMELHLIHYSYGVNSTEKGDLSSESTVSRIRTEHFPLTLESARPSHTSQYLCASSEYSQGSQETQYFGPGTRLLVL.

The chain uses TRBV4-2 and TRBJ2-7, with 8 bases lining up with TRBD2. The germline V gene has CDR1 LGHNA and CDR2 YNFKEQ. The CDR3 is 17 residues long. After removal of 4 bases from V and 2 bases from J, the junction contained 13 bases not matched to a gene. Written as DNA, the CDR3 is TGTGCCAGCAGCCGCACTCCGGGCGGGGGGCAAACCTACGAGCAGTACTTC. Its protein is CASSRTPGGGQTYEQYF.

DNA of the CDR3: TGTGCCAGCAGCTTACATCCCGGGACTACATCCAATGAGCAGTTCTTC. This codes for CASSLHPGTTSNEQFF. The chain carries TRBV11-3 and TRBJ2-1; 7 nucleotides line up with TRBD2. In germline, CDR1 is SGHNT, CDR2 YENEEA. This CDR3 has 16 amino acids. Trimming took 2 bases from V and 6 from J; bases not matched to a gene: 10.

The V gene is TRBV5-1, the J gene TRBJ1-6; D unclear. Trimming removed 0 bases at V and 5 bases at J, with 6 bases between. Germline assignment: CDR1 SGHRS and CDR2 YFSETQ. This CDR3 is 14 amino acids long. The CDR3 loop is CASSLGLNNSPLHF. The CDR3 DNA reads TGCGCCAGCAGCTTGGGGCTCAATAATTCACCCCTCCACTTT.

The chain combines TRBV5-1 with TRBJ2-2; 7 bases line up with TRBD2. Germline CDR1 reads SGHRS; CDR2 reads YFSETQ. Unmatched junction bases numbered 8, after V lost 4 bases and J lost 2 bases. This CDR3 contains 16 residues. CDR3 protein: CASSGLTGGNTGELFF. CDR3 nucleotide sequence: TGCGCCAGCAGCGGACTAACGGGGGGTAACACCGGGGAGCTGTTTTTT.

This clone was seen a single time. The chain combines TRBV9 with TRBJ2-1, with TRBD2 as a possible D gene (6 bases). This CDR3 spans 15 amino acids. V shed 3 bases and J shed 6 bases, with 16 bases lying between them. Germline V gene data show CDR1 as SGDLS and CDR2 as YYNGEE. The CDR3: CASSGLGSLPNEQFF. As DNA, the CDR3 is TGTGCCAGCAGCGGACTAGGAAGTTTACCCAATGAGCAGTTCTTC.

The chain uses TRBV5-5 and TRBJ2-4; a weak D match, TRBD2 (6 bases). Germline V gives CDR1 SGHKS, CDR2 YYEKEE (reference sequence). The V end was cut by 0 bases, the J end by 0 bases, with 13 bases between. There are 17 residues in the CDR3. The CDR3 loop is CASSLEEAGLAKNIQYF. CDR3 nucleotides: TGTGCCAGCAGCTTGGAAGAGGCGGGACTAGCCAAAAACATTCAGTACTTC. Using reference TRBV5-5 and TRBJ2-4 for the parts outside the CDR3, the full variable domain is DAGVTQSPTHLIKTRGQQVTLRCSPISGHKSVSWYQQVLGQGPQFIFQYYEKEERGRGNFPDRFSARQFPNYSSELNVNALLLGDSALYLCASSLEEAGLAKNIQYFGAGTRLSVL.

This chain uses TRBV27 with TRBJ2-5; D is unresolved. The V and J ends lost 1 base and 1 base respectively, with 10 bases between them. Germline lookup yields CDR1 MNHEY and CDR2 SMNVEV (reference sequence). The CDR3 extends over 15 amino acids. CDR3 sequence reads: CASSLFPIPQETQYF. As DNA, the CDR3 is TGTGCCAGCAGTTTATTCCCCATCCCCCAAGAGACCCAGTACTTC.

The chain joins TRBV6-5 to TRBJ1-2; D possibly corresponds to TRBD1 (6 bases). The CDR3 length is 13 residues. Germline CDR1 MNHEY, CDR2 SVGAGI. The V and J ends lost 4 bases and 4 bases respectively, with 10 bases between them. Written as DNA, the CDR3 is TGTGCCAGCAGTTCTACAGGGATCTATGGCTACACCTTC. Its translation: CASSSTGIYGYTF.

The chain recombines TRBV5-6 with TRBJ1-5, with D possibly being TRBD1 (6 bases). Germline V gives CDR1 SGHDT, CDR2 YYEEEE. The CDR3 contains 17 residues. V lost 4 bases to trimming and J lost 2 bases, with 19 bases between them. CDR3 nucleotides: TGTGCCAGCAGCACCCGTCGACATCCAGGGGGCAATCAGCCCCAGCATTTT. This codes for CASSTRRHPGGNQPQHF. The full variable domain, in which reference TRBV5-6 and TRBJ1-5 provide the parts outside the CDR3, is DAGVTQSPTHLIKTRGQQVTLRCSPKSGHDTVSWYQQALGQGPQFIFQYYEEEERQRGNFPDRFSGHQFPNYSSELNVNALLLGDSALYLCASSTRRHPGGNQPQHFGDGTRLSIL.

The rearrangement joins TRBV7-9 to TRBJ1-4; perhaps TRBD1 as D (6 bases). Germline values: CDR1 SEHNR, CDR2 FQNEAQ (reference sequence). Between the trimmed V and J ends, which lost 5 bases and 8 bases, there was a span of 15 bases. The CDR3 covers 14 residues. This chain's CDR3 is CASSRGGSGEKLFF. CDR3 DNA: TGTGCCAGCAGCCGCGGGGGCTCTGGAGAAAAACTGTTTTTT.

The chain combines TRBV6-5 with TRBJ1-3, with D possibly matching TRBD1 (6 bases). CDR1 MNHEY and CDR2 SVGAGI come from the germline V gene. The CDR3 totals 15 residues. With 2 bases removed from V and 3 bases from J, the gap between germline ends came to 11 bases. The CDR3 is CASSYLRGNGNTIYF. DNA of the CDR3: TGTGCCAGCAGTTACCTGAGGGGGAATGGAAACACCATATATTTT.

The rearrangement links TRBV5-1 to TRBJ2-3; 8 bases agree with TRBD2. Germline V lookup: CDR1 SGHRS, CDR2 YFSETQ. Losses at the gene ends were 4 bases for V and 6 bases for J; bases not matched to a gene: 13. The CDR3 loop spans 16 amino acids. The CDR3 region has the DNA TGCGCCAGCAGCACTCGGACTAGCTCCTCCGGGGATACGCAGTATTTT. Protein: CASSTRTSSSGDTQYF.

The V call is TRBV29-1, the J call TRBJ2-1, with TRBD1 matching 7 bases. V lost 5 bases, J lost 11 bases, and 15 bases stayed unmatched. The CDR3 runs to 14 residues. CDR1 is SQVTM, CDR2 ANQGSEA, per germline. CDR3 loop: CSVRDSLLSAQQFF. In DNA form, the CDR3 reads TGCAGCGTTCGGGACAGCTTGCTCAGTGCCCAGCAGTTCTTC.

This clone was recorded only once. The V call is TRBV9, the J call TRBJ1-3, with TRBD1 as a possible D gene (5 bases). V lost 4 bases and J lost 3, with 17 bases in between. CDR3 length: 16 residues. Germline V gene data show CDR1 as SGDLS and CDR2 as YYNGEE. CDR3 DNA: TGTGCCAGCAGCCCCCGCGGGAGGGGCGTTGGAAACACCATATATTTT. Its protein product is CASSPRGRGVGNTIYF.

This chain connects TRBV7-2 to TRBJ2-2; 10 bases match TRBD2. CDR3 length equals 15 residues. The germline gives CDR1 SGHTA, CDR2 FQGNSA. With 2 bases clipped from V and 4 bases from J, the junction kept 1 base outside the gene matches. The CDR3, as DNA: TGTGCCAGCAGCTTAAAGCGGGGGGGCACCGGGGAGCTGTTTTTT. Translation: CASSLKRGGTGELFF. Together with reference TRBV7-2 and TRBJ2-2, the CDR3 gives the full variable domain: GAGVSQSPSNKVTEKGKDVELRCDPISGHTALYWYRQSLGQGLEFLIYFQGNSAPDKSGLPSDRFSAERTGGSVSTLTIQRTQQEDSAVYLCASSLKRGGTGELFFGEGSRLTVL.

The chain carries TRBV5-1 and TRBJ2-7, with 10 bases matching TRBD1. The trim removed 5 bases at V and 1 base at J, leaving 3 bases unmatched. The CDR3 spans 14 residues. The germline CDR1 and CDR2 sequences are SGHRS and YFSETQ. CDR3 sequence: CASSRDRGSYEQYF. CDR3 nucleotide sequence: TGCGCCAGCAGTCGGGACAGGGGATCCTACGAGCAGTACTTC.

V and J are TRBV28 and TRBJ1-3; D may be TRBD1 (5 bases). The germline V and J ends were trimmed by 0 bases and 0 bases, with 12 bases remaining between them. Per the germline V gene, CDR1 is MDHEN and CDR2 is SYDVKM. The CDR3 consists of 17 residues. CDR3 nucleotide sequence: TGTGCCAGCAGTTTATGGACAGCCGTCCCCTCTGGAAACACCATATATTTT. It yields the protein CASSLWTAVPSGNTIYF.

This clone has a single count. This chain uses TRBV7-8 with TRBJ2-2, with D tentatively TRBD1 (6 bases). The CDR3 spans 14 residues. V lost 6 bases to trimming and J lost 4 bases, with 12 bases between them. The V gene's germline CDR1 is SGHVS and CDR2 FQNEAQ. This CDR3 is CASRTTGVTGELFF. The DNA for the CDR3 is TGTGCCAGCAGGACGACAGGAGTCACCGGGGAGCTGTTTTTT.